This TCR beta chain was identified during a study of T-cell memory formation after mild COVID-19. Study summary: Most TCR clusters belonged to a single donor. Notes on the study in general: Largely, contracting CD4+ clones fell within CM and EM, and contracting CD8+ clones within EMRA. That cross-reactive memory joined was suggested by some responding clones appearing in pre-infection memory.

The CDR3 extends over 13 amino acids. Germline loops: CDR1 SQVTM, CDR2 ANQGSEA. In its sample, this clonotype was seen a few times. Its antigen is currently unknown. Employing constant-segment primers, 5'RACE generated TCR alpha and TCR beta cDNA libraries bearing sample barcodes and UMIs. TCRdb reprocessed the 5' RACE reads with MiXCR, giving one entry per CDR3 protein. This table holds some 260,000 distinct CDR3 sequences, around 15% found once. The source material was PBMCs or a T cell subset sorted from them (not recorded which). The sequence was collected from a man between 18 and 35 years old who had mild COVID-19 (a few samples of this study predate the infection). Cell type and time point are not known. The chain has TRBV29-1 and TRBJ2-1; TRBD1 matches 7 bases. This chain's CDR3 is CGSRDSIYNEQFF. The CDR3, as DNA: TGCGGGTCCCGGGACAGCATTTACAATGAGCAGTTCTTC.